The 15 T cell receptor beta chains reported below all come from one sample, sequenced in a study of blood T cell repertoires in COVID-19. Some clones are missing from TCRdb's copy, which holds only in-frame ones; the method was immunoSEQ multiplex PCR. The table has roughly 300,000 clones, roughly nine tenths seen once. Sequences were obtained from peripheral blood. These receptors originate from a young man who had recovered from COVID-19.

This chain connects TRBV7-2 to TRBJ1-1; TRBD1 matches 7 bases. With 3 bases clipped from V and 4 bases from J, the junction kept 5 bases outside the gene matches. The V gene's germline CDR1 is SGHTA and CDR2 FQGNSA. There are 14 residues in the CDR3. The CDR3 coding sequence is TGTGCCAGCAGCTTGACAGGGCTAGGCACTGAAGCTTTCTTT. Protein sequence: CASSLTGLGTEAFF.

The sample holds one count of this clone. The rearrangement links TRBV6-6 to TRBJ2-3; D possibly corresponds to TRBD2 (5 bases). This CDR3 is 15 amino acids long. Germline CDR1 reads MNHNY; CDR2 reads SVGAGI (reference sequence). V was trimmed by 0 bases and J by 1 base, leaving 8 bases between them. The CDR3 protein is CASSYSRAGTDTQYF. In DNA, the CDR3 is TGTGCCAGCAGTTACTCGAGGGCAGGCACAGATACGCAGTATTTT.

This clone was counted only a few times. The V call is TRBV2, the J call TRBJ1-1, with D tentatively TRBD1 (5 bases). Germline values: CDR1 SNHLY, CDR2 FYNNEI. Trimming took 6 bases from V and 3 from J, leaving 11 bases between them. This CDR3 spans 13 amino acids. CDR3 sequence (DNA): TGTGCCAGCAGAGTGGAGGGGCACACTGAAGCTTTCTTT. This codes for CASRVEGHTEAFF. Full variable domain (missing parts from reference TRBV2 and TRBJ1-1): EPEVTQTPSHQVTQMGQEVILRCVPISNHLYFYWYRQILGQKVEFLVSFYNNEISEKSEIFDDQFSVERPDGSNFTLKIRSTKLEDSAMYFCASRVEGHTEAFFGQGTRLTVV.

This clone was detected only a few times. This specimen includes other DNA sequences encoding the same CDR3. This sequence joins TRBV18 and TRBJ1-2; D not certain. Germline CDR1 reads KGHSH; CDR2 reads LQKENI. Between the trimmed V and J ends, which lost 6 bases and 8 bases, there was a span of 16 bases. The CDR3 runs 13 residues. The chain's CDR3 is CASSPEGGYGYTF. CDR3 in DNA: TGTGCCAGCTCGCCAGAGGGAGGCTACGGCTACACCTTC.

The chain has TRBV7-2 and TRBJ1-2; 8 bases are a match to TRBD1. V lost 5 bases and J lost 4; bases outside the gene matches: 6. The CDR3 is made up of 14 amino acids. The V gene's germline CDR1 is SGHTA and CDR2 FQGNSA. The CDR3 nucleotides read TGTGCCAGCAGCCTCGTCGGGACAGGCTATGGCTACACCTTC. It is translated as CASSLVGTGYGYTF.

This clone was found once. The rearrangement links TRBV6-4 to TRBJ2-6, with no clear D. In germline, CDR1 is MRHNA, CDR2 SNTAGT. The CDR3 is 13 amino acids. V was trimmed by 8 bases and J by 2 bases, leaving 7 bases between them. CDR3 amino acids: CASGPAGANVLTF. The CDR3 region has the DNA TGTGCCAGCGGTCCGGCTGGGGCCAACGTCCTGACTTTC.

This clone was detected only once. The chain is built from TRBV15 and TRBJ1-2, with D possibly TRBD1 on 5 matching bases. V lost 1 base and J 5 bases, leaving 11 bases between the germline ends. Germline V lookup: CDR1 LNHNV, CDR2 YYDKDF (reference sequence). The CDR3 totals 14 residues. The CDR3 loop is CATSRVGASYGYTF. As DNA, the CDR3 is TGTGCCACCAGCAGAGTAGGGGCTTCATATGGCTACACCTTC. Filled out from reference TRBV15 and TRBJ1-2, the complete variable domain reads DAMVIQNPRYQVTQFGKPVTLSCSQTLNHNVMYWYQQKSSQAPKLLFHYYDKDFNNEADTPDNFQSRRPNTSFCFLDIRSPGLGDTAMYLCATSRVGASYGYTFGSGTRLTVV.

This chain joins TRBV7-2 and TRBJ2-1, with 7 positions matching TRBD2. This CDR3 comprises 16 residues. Germline V gives CDR1 SGHTA, CDR2 FQGNSA. Unmatched junction bases numbered 6, after V lost 0 bases and J lost 4 bases. The CDR3 bases are TGTGCCAGCAGCTTAGCCCGGAATAGCGGGTACAATGAGCAGTTCTTC. It is translated as CASSLARNSGYNEQFF.

V and J are TRBV12-3 or TRBV12-4 and TRBJ2-7, with D hard to call. Trimming stripped 5 bases from V and 5 bases from J, with 7 bases between. This CDR3 comprises 11 residues. CDR3 in amino acids: CASSPRDEQYF. The DNA of the CDR3 is TGTGCCAGCAGTCCCCGGGACGAGCAGTACTTC.

About this clone itself: Additional DNA sequences in this sample encode the identical CDR3. This chain connects TRBV7-2 to TRBJ2-7; D is possibly TRBD2 (5 bases). V was clipped by 5 bases and J by 4 bases, with 6 bases between them. CDR1 is SGHTA and CDR2 is FQGNSA in the germline V gene. The CDR3 loop spans 11 amino acids. The CDR3 DNA reads TGTGCCAGCAGCCCGGGATACGAGCAGTACTTC. It translates to CASSPGYEQYF.

This chain links TRBV4-1 with TRBJ2-5, with TRBD1 as a possible D gene (5 bases). Germline V lookup: CDR1 MGHRA, CDR2 YSYEKL. V lost 4 bases to trimming and J lost 5 bases, with 14 bases between them. This CDR3 has 14 amino acids. In DNA, the CDR3 is TGCGCCAGCAGCCTCAGATCAAACAGGGAGACCCAGTACTTC. This sequence encodes CASSLRSNRETQYF.

On this clone itself: At the DNA level, this CDR3 is encoded by other sequences in the same sample as well. The V call is TRBV12-3 or TRBV12-4, the J call TRBJ1-2, with TRBD1 identical over 8 bases. V shed 6 bases, J shed 5 bases, and the junction held 5 bases outside the gene matches. This CDR3 has 13 residues. The CDR3 coding sequence is TGTGCCAGCAGCCCACAGGGGGGGTATGGCTACACCTTC. Protein product: CASSPQGGYGYTF.

This rearrangement joins TRBV10-2 to TRBJ1-1, with D uncertain. CDR1 WSHSY and CDR2 SAAADI come from the germline V gene. The CDR3 has 13 residues. Trimming pared 0 bases from V and 7 bases from J, leaving 9 bases between. The CDR3 here is CASSESTWSEAFF. The CDR3, as DNA: TGCGCCAGCAGTGAGTCGACCTGGAGTGAAGCTTTCTTT.

The chain is built from TRBV9 and TRBJ2-2; 9 bases align to TRBD2. The J segment lost 1 base and the V segment lost 5 bases, leaving 6 bases of the junction unmatched. CDR3 length: 16 residues. CDR1 is SGDLS, CDR2 YYNGEE, per germline. CDR3 DNA sequence: TGTGCCAGCAGTCCAACTAGCGGGCAGAACACCGGGGAGCTGTTTTTT. It translates to CASSPTSGQNTGELFF.

This chain links TRBV25-1 with TRBJ2-1; possible D gene TRBD2, 5 bases. CDR1 and CDR2 (germline): MGHDK, SYGVNS. This CDR3 spans 13 amino acids. The V end was cut by 6 bases, the J end by 3 bases, with 9 bases between. The CDR3 sequence is CASRRGHYNEQFF. As DNA, the CDR3 is TGTGCCAGCAGGAGAGGGCACTACAATGAGCAGTTCTTC.